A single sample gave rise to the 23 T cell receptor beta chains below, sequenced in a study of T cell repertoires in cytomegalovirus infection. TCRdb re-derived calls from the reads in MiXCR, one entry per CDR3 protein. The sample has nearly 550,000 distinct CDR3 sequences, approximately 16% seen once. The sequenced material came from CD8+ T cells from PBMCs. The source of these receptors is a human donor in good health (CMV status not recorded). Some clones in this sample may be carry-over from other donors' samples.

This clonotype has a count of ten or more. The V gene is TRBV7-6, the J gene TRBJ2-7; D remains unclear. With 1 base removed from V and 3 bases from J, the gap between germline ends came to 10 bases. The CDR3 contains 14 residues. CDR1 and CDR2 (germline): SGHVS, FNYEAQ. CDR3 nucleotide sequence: TGTGCCAGCAGCTTAGATCCCCCCAGCTACGAGCAGTACTTC. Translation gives CASSLDPPSYEQYF.

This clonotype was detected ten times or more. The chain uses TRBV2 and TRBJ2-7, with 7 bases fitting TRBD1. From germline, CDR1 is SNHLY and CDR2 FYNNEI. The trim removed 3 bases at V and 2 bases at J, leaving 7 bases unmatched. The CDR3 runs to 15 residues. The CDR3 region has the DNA TGTGCCAGCAGTGACCCCGACAGGGAGACCTACGAGCAGTACTTC. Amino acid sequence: CASSDPDRETYEQYF. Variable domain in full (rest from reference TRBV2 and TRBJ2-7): EPEVTQTPSHQVTQMGQEVILRCVPISNHLYFYWYRQILGQKVEFLVSFYNNEISEKSEIFDDQFSVERPDGSNFTLKIRSTKLEDSAMYFCASSDPDRETYEQYFGPGTRLTVT.

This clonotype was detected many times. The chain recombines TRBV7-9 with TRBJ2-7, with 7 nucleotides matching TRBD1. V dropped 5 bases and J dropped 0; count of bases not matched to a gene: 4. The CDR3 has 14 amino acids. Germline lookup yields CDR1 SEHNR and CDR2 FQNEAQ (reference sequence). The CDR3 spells CASSPRDSSYEQYF. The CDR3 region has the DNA TGTGCCAGCAGCCCTCGGGACAGCTCCTACGAGCAGTACTTC.

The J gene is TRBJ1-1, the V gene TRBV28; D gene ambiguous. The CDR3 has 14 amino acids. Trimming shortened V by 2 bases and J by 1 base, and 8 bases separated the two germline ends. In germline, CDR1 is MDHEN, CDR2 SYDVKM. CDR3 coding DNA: TGTGCCAGCAGTTTAGGGGTGAGGAACACTGAAGCTTTCTTT. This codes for CASSLGVRNTEAFF.

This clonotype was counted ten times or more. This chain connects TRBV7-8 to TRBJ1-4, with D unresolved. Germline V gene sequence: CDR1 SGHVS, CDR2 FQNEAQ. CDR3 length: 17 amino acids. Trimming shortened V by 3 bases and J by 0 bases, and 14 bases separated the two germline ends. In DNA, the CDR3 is TGTGCCAGCAGCTTGGAGGCGCTCTATGCAACTAATGAAAAACTGTTTTTT. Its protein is CASSLEALYATNEKLFF.

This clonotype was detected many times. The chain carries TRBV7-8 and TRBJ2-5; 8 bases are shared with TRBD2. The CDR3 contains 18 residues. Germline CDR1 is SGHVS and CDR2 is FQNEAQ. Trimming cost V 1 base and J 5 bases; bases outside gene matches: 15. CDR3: CASSLDWRREGVGETQYF. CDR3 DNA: TGTGCCAGCAGCTTAGATTGGCGACGGGAGGGGGTCGGGGAGACCCAGTACTTC.

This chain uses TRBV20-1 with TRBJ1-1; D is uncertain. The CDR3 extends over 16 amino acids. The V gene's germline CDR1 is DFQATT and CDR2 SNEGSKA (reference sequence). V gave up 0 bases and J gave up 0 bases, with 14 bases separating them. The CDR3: CSARDSPGIMNTEAFF. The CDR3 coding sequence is TGCAGTGCTAGAGATTCGCCCGGGATCATGAACACTGAAGCTTTCTTT.

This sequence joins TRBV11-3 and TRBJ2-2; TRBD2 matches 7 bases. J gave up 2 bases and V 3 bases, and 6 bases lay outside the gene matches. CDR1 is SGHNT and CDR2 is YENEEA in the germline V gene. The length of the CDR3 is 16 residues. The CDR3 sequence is CASSFTGGGNTGELFF. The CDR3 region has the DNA TGTGCCAGCAGCTTTACGGGAGGCGGTAACACCGGGGAGCTGTTTTTT.

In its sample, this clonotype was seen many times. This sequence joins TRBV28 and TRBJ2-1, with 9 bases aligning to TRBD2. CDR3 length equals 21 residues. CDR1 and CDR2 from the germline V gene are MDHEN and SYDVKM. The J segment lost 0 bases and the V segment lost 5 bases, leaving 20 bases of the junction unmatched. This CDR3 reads CASSPPPLGGRAASSYNEQFF. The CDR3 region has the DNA TGTGCCAGCAGTCCCCCCCCCCTTGGCGGGAGGGCGGCGAGCTCCTACAATGAGCAGTTCTTC. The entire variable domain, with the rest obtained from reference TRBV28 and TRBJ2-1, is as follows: DVKVTQSSRYLVKRTGEKVFLECVQDMDHENMFWYRQDPGLGLRLIYFSYDVKMKEKGDIPEGYSVSREKKERFSLILESASTNQTSMYLCASSPPPLGGRAASSYNEQFFGPGTRLTVL.

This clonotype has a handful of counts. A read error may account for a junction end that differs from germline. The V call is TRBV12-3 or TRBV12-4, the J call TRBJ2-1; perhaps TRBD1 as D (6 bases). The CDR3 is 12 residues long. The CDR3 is CAGRGDRNEQFF. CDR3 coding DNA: TGTGCCGGCAGGGGAGATAGGAATGAGCAGTTCTTC.

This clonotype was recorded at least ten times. The CDR3 coding sequence is TGCGCCAGCAGCTCGGGGGACCCAGGTCGGGAAAAACTGTTTTTT. Translating it yields CASSSGDPGREKLFF. V is TRBV4-1 and J is TRBJ1-4, with D perhaps matching TRBD1 (5 bases). V was clipped by 5 bases and J by 8 bases, with 18 bases between them. The CDR3 loop spans 15 amino acids. CDR1 MGHRA and CDR2 YSYEKL come from the germline V gene.

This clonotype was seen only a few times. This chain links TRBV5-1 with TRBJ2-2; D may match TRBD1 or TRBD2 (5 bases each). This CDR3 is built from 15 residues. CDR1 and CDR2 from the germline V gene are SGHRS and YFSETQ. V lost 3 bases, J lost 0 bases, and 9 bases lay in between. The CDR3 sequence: CASSWWDANTGELFF. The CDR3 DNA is TGCGCCAGCAGCTGGTGGGACGCGAACACCGGGGAGCTGTTTTTT.

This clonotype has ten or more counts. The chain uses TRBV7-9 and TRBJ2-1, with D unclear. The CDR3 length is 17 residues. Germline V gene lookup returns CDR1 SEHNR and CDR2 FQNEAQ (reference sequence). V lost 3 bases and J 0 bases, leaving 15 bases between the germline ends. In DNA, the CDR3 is TGTGCCAGCAGCTTCCCTCCCCTGACGGGCTCCTACAATGAGCAGTTCTTC. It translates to CASSFPPLTGSYNEQFF.

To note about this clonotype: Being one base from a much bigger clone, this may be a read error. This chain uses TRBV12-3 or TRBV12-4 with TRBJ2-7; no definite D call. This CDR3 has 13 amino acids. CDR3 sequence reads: CASSFTGEEEQDF. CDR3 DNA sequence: TGTGCCAGCAGTTTCACCGGAGAGGAAGAGCAGGACTTC.

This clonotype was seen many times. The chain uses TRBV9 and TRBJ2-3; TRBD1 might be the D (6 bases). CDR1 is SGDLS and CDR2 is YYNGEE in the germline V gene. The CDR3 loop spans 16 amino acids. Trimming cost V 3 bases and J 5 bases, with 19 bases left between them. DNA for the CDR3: TGTGCCAGCAGCGCCCCCATCGAGGGGGATAAAGATACGCAGTATTTT. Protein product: CASSAPIEGDKDTQYF. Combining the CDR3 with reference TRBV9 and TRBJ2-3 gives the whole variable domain DSGVTQTPKHLITATGQRVTLRCSPRSGDLSVYWYQQSLDQGLQFLIQYYNGEERAKGNILERFSAQQFPDLHSELNLSSLELGDSALYFCASSAPIEGDKDTQYFGPGTRLTVL.

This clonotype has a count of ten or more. CDR3 coding DNA: TGTGCCAGCAGCCCCCTTAAGGGGGCCTACGAGCAGTACTTC. This translates into CASSPLKGAYEQYF. The chain uses TRBV7-9 and TRBJ2-7; a weak D match, TRBD1 (6 bases). The ends were cut back, 5 bases at V and 2 bases at J, with 13 bases in the middle. This CDR3 is 14 amino acids long. CDR1 is SEHNR and CDR2 is FQNEAQ in the germline V gene (reference sequence). The variable domain in full, completed from reference TRBV7-9 and TRBJ2-7, reads DTGVSQNPRHKITKRGQNVTFRCDPISEHNRLYWYRQTLGQGPEFLTYFQNEAQLEKSRLLSDRFSAERPKGSFSTLEIQRTEQGDSAMYLCASSPLKGAYEQYFGPGTRLTVT.

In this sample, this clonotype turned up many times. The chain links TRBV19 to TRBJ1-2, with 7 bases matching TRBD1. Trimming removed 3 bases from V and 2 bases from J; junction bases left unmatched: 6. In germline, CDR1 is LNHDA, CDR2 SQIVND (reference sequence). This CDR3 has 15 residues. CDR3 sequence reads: CASSIIQGGNYGYTF. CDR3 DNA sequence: TGTGCCAGTAGTATCATCCAGGGGGGAAACTATGGCTACACCTTC.

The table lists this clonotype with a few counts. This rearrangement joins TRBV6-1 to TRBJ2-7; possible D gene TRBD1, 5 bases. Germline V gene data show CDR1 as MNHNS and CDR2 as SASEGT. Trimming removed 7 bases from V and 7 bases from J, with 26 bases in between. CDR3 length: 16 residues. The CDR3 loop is CASNDPHRYRAGEQYF. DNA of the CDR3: TGTGCCAGCAACGACCCCCACAGGTATCGTGCAGGGGAGCAGTACTTC.

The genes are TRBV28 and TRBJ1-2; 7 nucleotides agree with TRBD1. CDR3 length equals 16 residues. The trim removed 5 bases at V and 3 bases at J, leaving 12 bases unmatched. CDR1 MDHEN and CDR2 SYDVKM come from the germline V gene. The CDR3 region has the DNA TGTGCCAGCAGTCCCCCCGCAGGGGGAAAGGACTATGGCTACACCTTC. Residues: CASSPPAGGKDYGYTF.

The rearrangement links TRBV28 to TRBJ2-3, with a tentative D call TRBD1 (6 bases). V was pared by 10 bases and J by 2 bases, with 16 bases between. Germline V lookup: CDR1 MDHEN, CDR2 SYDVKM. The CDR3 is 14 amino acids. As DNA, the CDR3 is TGTGCCACCGAAGACAGGCAACACACAGATACGCAGTATTTT. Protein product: CATEDRQHTDTQYF.

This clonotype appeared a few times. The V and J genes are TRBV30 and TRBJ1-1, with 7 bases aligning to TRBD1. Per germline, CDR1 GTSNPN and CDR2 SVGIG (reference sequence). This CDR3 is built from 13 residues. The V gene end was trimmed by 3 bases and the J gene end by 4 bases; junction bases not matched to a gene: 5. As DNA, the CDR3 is TGTGCCTGGAGCCAGGGGGATCGCACTGAAGCTTTCTTT. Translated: CAWSQGDRTEAFF.

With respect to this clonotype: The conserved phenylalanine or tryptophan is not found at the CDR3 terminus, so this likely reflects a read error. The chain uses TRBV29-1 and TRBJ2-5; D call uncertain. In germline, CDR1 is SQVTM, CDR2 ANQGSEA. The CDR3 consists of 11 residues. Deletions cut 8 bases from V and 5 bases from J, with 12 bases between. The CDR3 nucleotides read TGCAGCTTCCCCGCCCCCGAGACCCAGTACTTA. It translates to CSFPAPETQYL.

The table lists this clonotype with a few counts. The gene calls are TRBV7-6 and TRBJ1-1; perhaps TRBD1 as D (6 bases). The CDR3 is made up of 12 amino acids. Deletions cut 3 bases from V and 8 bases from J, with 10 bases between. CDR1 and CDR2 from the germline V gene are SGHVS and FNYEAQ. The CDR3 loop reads CASSFRDREAFF. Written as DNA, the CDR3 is TGTGCCAGCAGCTTCCGAGACAGGGAAGCTTTCTTT. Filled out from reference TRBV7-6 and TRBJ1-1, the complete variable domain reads GAGVSQSPRYKVTKRGQDVALRCDPISGHVSLYWYRQALGQGPEFLTYFNYEAQQDKSGLPNDRFSAERPEGSISTLTIQRTEQRDSAMYRCASSFRDREAFFGQGTRLTVV.